This is a list of T cell receptor beta chains from one sample in a study of blood T cell repertoires in COVID-19. Measured with immunoSEQ multiplex PCR; TCRdb has only the in-frame clones, and not every one. The repertoire holds 200,000 to 300,000 clones, with around nine tenths as singletons. The sample was peripheral blood. These receptor sequences come from a woman in her fifties or sixties with COVID-19, enrolled during active disease. Each CDR3 is given with its conserved first and last residue. D genes are given only for firm matches. Rows give clone size only sometimes, using once, few, many, or a class for an expanded clone.

-,TRBJ1-3,-,TRBV20-1,CSARRGNTIYF,TGCAGTGCTAGGCGGGGAAACACCATATATTTT
TRBD1,TRBJ1-5,-,TRBV19,CASSQGTGQPQHF,TGTGCCAGTAGTCAGGGGACAGGGCAGCCCCAGCATTTT
TRBD2,TRBJ2-2,-,TRBV15,CATSKIRGSRGNTGELFF,TGTGCCACCAGCAAGATTCGCGGGAGTAGGGGGAACACCGGGGAGCTGTTTTTT
TRBD2,TRBJ2-1,-,TRBV5-1,CASSLDSSGGYNEQFF,TGCGCCAGCAGCTTGGATTCCAGCGGGGGTTACAATGAGCAGTTCTTC
TRBD2,TRBJ2-7,-,TRBV7-2,CASSLVQRDRSYEQYF,TGTGCCAGCAGCTTAGTTCAGCGGGACCGCTCCTACGAGCAGTACTTC
-,TRBJ1-6,-,TRBV2,CATKGENNSPLHF,TGTGCCACCAAAGGAGAAAATAATTCACCCCTCCACTTT
TRBD1,TRBJ2-1,-,TRBV5-4,CASQKGGQGSYNEQFF,TGTGCCTCACAGAAGGGGGGACAGGGCTCCTACAATGAGCAGTTCTTC
-,TRBJ1-2,-,TRBV5-6,CASSLASYTSGYGYTF,TGTGCCAGCAGCTTGGCCTCGTACACCTCGGGCTATGGCTACACCTTC
-,TRBJ1-5,-,TRBV29-1,CSVSAGGGGNQPQHF,TGCAGCGTTTCAGCTGGGGGGGGTGGCAATCAGCCCCAGCATTTT
-,TRBJ1-5,-,TRBV19,CASTSYSNQPQHF,TGTGCCAGTACAAGTTACTCGAATCAGCCCCAGCATTTT
-,TRBJ2-1,-,TRBV28,CASRTFSSDTNEQFF,TGTGCCAGCAGGACTTTCTCGTCGGACACCAATGAGCAGTTCTTC
TRBD2,TRBJ2-7,-,TRBV19,CASSIASSSGTYEQYF,TGTGCCAGTAGTATAGCGTCGTCTAGCGGCACCTACGAGCAGTACTTC
TRBD2,TRBJ2-2,-,TRBV28,CASRLRWRGGATGELFF,TGTGCCAGCAGATTAAGGTGGCGGGGAGGGGCCACCGGGGAGCTGTTTTTT
-,TRBJ2-1,-,TRBV7-9,CASRREVNYEQFF,TGTGCCAGCAGGAGGGAAGTAAACTATGAGCAGTTCTTC
TRBD1,TRBJ2-5,-,TRBV6-6,CASSRGTGETQYF,TGTGCCAGCAGCCGAGGGACAGGCGAGACCCAGTACTTC
-,TRBJ2-7,once,TRBV30,CAWKERDYEQYF,TGTGCCTGGAAGGAACGGGACTACGAGCAGTACTTC
-,TRBJ1-6,-,TRBV27,CASTSSGVSYNSPLHF,TGTGCCAGCACCTCCTCAGGGGTCTCCTATAATTCACCCCTCCACTTT
-,TRBJ1-6,-,TRBV6-5,CASSFPVSSGSPLHF,TGTGCCAGCAGTTTCCCGGTCTCTTCGGGGTCACCCCTCCACTTT
-,TRBJ1-5,-,TRBV7-9,CASSPSGGPDSNQPQHF,TGTGCCAGCAGCCCGTCGGGGGGGCCGGACAGCAATCAGCCCCAGCATTTT
TRBD2,TRBJ2-2,many,TRBV5-4,CASSSGLAGGNTGELFF,TGTGCCAGCAGCTCAGGACTAGCGGGAGGGAACACCGGGGAGCTGTTTTTT
-,TRBJ2-3,few,TRBV6-1,CASSEPDSAKYF,TGTGCCAGCAGTGAACCGGACAGCGCTAAATATTTT
-,TRBJ1-4,-,TRBV7-9,CASSFAEGGEKLFF,TGTGCCAGCAGCTTTGCGGAGGGTGGTGAAAAACTGTTTTTT
-,TRBJ1-1,-,TRBV28,CASSVGGTEAFF,TGTGCCAGCAGTGTGGGGGGCACTGAAGCTTTCTTT
TRBD1,TRBJ1-4,-,TRBV5-8,CASSPRQGDPRYPEKLFF,TGTGCCAGCAGCCCGAGACAGGGGGACCCGCGATATCCTGAAAAACTGTTTTTT
TRBD1,TRBJ1-1,-,TRBV19,CASSTGQGLNTEAFF,TGTGCCAGTAGTACGGGACAGGGACTGAACACTGAAGCTTTCTTT
TRBD1,TRBJ1-1,-,TRBV18,CASSLGTGVNTEAFF,TGTGCCAGCTCACTGGGGACAGGGGTGAACACTGAAGCTTTCTTT
TRBD1,TRBJ2-3,-,TRBV19,CASSIGTGVTDTQYF,TGTGCCAGTAGTATAGGGACAGGGGTTACAGATACGCAGTATTTT
-,TRBJ2-7,-,TRBV5-6,CASSLGLGDYEQYF,TGTGCCAGCAGCTTGGGACTAGGTGATTACGAGCAGTACTTC
TRBD2,TRBJ2-7,-,TRBV6-5,CASNAAGTSFHEQYF,TGTGCCAGCAATGCTGCCGGGACTAGCTTCCACGAGCAGTACTTC
-,TRBJ1-5,-,TRBV28,CASSFPQGPQHF,TGTGCCAGCAGTTTCCCCCAGGGGCCCCAGCATTTT
TRBD1,TRBJ1-4,many,TRBV7-6,CASSSAGTGGEKLFF,TGTGCCAGCAGCTCAGCAGGGACAGGGGGTGAAAAACTGTTTTTT
TRBD1,TRBJ1-5,-,TRBV9,CASSTGQGAGQPQHF,TGTGCCAGCAGCACGGGACAGGGGGCAGGTCAGCCCCAGCATTTT
-,TRBJ2-7,-,TRBV11-1,CASSLGLDKASYEQYF,TGTGCCAGCAGCTTAGGTCTGGACAAAGCTTCCTACGAGCAGTACTTC
-,TRBJ1-1,-,TRBV11-2,CASSLGGNTEAFF,TGTGCCAGCAGTTTAGGCGGGAACACTGAAGCTTTCTTT
TRBD1,TRBJ2-3,-,TRBV18,CASSRTGTGMPDTQYF,TGTGCCAGCTCACGAACCGGGACAGGGATGCCAGATACGCAGTATTTT
-,TRBJ2-6,-,TRBV19,CASVQGTSGANVLTF,TGTGCCAGTGTCCAGGGGACCTCTGGGGCCAACGTCCTGACTTTC
TRBD1,TRBJ2-7,-,TRBV6-5,CASSYVTGPGYEQYF,TGTGCCAGCAGTTACGTGACAGGGCCGGGGTACGAGCAGTACTTC
TRBD2,TRBJ2-2,-,TRBV20-1,CSASQRGGPTGELFF,TGCAGTGCGAGTCAGCGGGGGGGACCCACCGGGGAGCTGTTTTTT
-,TRBJ2-3,-,TRBV18,CASSPQTTNTQYF,TGTGCCAGCTCACCCCAGACTACCAATACGCAGTATTTT
TRBD2,TRBJ2-2,-,TRBV5-4,CASSLGLAGSPGELFF,TGTGCCAGCAGCTTGGGACTAGCGGGGTCACCCGGGGAGCTGTTTTTT
-,TRBJ2-2,-,TRBV5-4,CASSLESGGPTGELFF,TGTGCCAGCAGCTTGGAGTCGGGGGGCCCCACCGGGGAGCTGTTTTTT
TRBD2,TRBJ2-1,-,TRBV11-3,CASSPRTSGTHNEQFF,TGTGCCAGCAGCCCACGGACTAGCGGGACCCACAATGAGCAGTTCTTC
TRBD2,TRBJ2-1,-,TRBV3-1/TRBV3-2,CASSHTTQRLAGAIDEQFF,TGTGCCAGCAGCCACACGACCCAAAGACTAGCGGGAGCGATAGATGAGCAGTTCTTC
-,TRBJ2-7,few,TRBV6-5,CASRDYGSYEQYF,TGTGCCAGCAGGGACTACGGCTCCTACGAGCAGTACTTC
-,TRBJ1-1,-,TRBV5-1,CASSLDRVFNTEAFF,TGCGCCAGCAGCTTGGACAGGGTGTTCAACACTGAAGCTTTCTTT
-,TRBJ2-1,-,TRBV2,CASTRNLYGEIHNEQFF,TGTGCCAGCACCCGCAATTTGTATGGGGAGATCCACAATGAGCAGTTCTTC
-,TRBJ2-7,few,TRBV19,CASSISTSSYEQYF,TGTGCCAGTAGTATTAGCACGAGCTCCTACGAGCAGTACTTC
TRBD1,TRBJ1-5,once,TRBV27,CASSLKARGPRLGNQPQHF,TGTGCCAGCAGCCTGAAGGCCAGGGGGCCTCGACTAGGCAATCAGCCCCAGCATTTT
TRBD2,TRBJ2-1,-,TRBV5-1,CASSGGRRGNGEQFF,TGCGCCAGCAGTGGCGGGAGAAGGGGCAATGGTGAGCAGTTCTTC
-,TRBJ2-7,once,TRBV7-3,CASSLEPLDSYEQYF,TGTGCCAGCAGCTTAGAACCCTTAGACTCCTACGAGCAGTACTTC
-,TRBJ1-1,-,TRBV27,CASSLSYPVPTEAFF,TGTGCCAGCAGTTTATCGTACCCAGTCCCCACTGAAGCTTTCTTT
-,TRBJ2-7,-,TRBV5-1,CASSLIGVEQYF,TGCGCCAGCAGCTTGATAGGGGTCGAGCAGTACTTC
TRBD1,TRBJ1-4,-,TRBV3-1/TRBV3-2,CASSLRDSLNEKLFF,TGTGCCAGCAGCCTGAGGGACAGTTTAAATGAAAAACTGTTTTTT